One T cell receptor beta chain is described in this entry. Its antigen is unidentified. CDR3 length equals 14 residues. Germline V CDR1 and CDR2: SGHNT, YYREEE (reference sequence). After removal of 4 bases from V and 3 bases from J, the junction contained 3 bases not matched to a gene. These data come from a study of CD4+ T cells in melanoma. The study's findings and limits: CD8+ T cell, macrophage and B cell function reportedly correlated with neoantigen-specific CD4+ T cells. Neoantigen-specific CD4+ T cells in melanoma reportedly had diverse differentiation states.

Produced via immunoSEQ multiplex PCR; TCRdb's table is partial and in-frame only. There are 10,000 to 13,000 clones in the sample; about 70% occur only once, and 7% to 9.5% lies in the top ten. The TCR sequence derives from a human donor with melanoma. The sequencing input was cells from a culture (not recorded whether cultured in vitro). J is TRBJ2-5 and V is TRBV5-4, with 10 bases identical to TRBD1. CDR3 in amino acids: CASSGTGDEETQYF. CDR3 nucleotides: TGTGCCAGCAGCGGGACAGGGGATGAAGAGACCCAGTACTTC.